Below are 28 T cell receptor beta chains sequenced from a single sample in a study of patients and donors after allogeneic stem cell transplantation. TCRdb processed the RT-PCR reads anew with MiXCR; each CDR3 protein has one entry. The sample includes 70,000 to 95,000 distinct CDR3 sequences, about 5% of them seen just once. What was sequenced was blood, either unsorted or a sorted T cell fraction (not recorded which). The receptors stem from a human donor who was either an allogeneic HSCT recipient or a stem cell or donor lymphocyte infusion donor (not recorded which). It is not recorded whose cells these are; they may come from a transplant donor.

The CDR3 coding sequence is TGTGCCAGCAGCCCAACGGCGGCATCAGATACGCAGTATTTT. Its translation: CASSPTAASDTQYF. J is TRBJ2-3 and V is TRBV3-1; D remains ambiguous. Deletions cut 4 bases from V and 4 bases from J, with 12 bases between. This CDR3 contains 14 residues. Germline assignment: CDR1 LGHDT and CDR2 YNNKEL (reference sequence).

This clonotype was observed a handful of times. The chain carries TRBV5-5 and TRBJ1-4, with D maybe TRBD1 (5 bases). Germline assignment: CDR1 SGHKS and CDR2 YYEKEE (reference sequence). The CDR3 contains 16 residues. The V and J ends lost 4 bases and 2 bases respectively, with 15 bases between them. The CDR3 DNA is TGTGCCAGCAGCGGGGCTAGAGGTGCTACTAATGAAAAACTGTTTTTT. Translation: CASSGARGATNEKLFF.

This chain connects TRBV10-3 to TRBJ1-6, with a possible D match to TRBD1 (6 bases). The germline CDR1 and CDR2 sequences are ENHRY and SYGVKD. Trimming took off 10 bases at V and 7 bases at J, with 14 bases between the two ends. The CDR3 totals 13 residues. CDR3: CATLQGTNSPLHF. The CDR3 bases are TGTGCCACCTTACAGGGAACGAATTCACCCCTCCACTTT.

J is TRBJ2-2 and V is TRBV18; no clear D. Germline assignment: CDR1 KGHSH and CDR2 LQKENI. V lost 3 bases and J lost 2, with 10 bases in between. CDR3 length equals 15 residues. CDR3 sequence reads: CASSPGRQNTGELFF. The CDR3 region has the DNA TGTGCCAGCTCACCGGGCAGGCAAAACACCGGGGAGCTGTTTTTT.

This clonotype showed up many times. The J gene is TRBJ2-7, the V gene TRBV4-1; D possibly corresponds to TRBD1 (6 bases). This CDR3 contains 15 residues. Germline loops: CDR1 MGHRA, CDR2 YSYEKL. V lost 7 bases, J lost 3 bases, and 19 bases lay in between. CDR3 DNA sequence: TGCGCCAGCAAAAACAGGGAAGTGGGAATCTACGAGCAGTACTTC. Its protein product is CASKNREVGIYEQYF.

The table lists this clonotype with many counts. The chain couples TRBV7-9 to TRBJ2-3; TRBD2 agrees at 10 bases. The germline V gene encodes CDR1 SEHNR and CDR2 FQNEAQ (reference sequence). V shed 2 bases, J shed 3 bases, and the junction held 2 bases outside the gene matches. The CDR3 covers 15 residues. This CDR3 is CASSLSSGGTDTQYF. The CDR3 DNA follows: TGTGCCAGCAGCTTATCTAGCGGGGGAACAGATACGCAGTATTTT.

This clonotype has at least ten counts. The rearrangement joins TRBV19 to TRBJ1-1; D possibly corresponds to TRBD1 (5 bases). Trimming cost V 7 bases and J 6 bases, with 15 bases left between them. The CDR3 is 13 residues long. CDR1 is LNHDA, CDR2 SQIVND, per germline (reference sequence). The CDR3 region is CASTEWDLSEAFF. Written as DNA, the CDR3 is TGTGCCAGTACCGAATGGGACTTGTCTGAAGCTTTCTTT.

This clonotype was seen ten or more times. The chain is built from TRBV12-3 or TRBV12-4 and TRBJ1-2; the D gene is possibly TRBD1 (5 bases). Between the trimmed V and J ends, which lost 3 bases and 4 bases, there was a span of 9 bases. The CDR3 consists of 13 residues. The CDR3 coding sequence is TGTGCCAGCAGTTTCGGTGGGGGCTATGGCTACACCTTC. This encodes CASSFGGGYGYTF.

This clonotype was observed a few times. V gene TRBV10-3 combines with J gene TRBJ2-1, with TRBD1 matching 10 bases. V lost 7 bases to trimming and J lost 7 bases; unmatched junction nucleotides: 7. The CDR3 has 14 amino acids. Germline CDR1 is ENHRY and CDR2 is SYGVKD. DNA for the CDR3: TGTGCCATCAAGGTGACAGGGGGCAAGAATGAGCAGTTCTTC. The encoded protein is CAIKVTGGKNEQFF.

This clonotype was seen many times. CDR3: CASSEGGVYGYTF. The CDR3 DNA reads TGTGCCAGCAGTGAAGGGGGGGTCTATGGCTACACCTTC. The chain links TRBV6-1 to TRBJ1-2; possible D gene TRBD1, 5 bases. V shed 1 base and J shed 4 bases, with 7 bases lying between them. The V gene's germline CDR1 is MNHNS and CDR2 SASEGT. CDR3 length: 13 amino acids.

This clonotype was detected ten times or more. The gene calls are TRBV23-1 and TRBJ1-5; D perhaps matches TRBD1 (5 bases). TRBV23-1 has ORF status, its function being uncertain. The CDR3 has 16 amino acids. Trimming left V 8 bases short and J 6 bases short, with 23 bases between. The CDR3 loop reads CASGEIRGEIGQPQHF. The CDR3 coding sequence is TGCGCCAGCGGGGAAATTCGGGGGGAAATCGGTCAGCCCCAGCATTTT.

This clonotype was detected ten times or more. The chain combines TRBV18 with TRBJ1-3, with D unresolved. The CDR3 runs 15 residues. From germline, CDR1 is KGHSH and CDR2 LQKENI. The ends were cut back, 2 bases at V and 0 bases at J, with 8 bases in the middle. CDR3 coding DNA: TGTGCCAGCTCACCAGGGGTCGGCTCTGGAAACACCATATATTTT. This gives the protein CASSPGVGSGNTIYF.

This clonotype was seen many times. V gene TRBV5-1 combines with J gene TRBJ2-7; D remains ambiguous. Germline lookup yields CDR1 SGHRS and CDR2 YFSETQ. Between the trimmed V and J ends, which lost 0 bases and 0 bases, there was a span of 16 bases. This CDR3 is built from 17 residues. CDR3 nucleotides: TGCGCCAGCAGCTTGGAACCCCCTGCAGGTCTCTCCTACGAGCAGTACTTC. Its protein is CASSLEPPAGLSYEQYF.

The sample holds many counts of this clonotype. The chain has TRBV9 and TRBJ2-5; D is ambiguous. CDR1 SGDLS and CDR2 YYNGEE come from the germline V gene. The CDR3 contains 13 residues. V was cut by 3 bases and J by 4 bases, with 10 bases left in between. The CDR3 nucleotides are TGTGCCAGCAGCGACCCATCCTTAGAGACCCAGTACTTC. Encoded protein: CASSDPSLETQYF.

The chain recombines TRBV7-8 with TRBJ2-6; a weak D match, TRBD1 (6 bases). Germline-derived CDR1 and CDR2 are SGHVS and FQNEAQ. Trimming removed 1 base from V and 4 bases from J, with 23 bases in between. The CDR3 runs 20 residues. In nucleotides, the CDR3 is TGTGCCAGCAGCTTAGTTCGGGTCCCTTTTACAGGGCCGGGGGCCAACGTCCTGACTTTC. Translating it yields CASSLVRVPFTGPGANVLTF.

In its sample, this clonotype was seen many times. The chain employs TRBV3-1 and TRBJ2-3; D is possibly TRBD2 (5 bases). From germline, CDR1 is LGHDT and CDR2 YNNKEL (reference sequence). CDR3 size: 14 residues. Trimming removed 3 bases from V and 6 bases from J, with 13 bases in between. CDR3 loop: CASSHPTSSDTQYF. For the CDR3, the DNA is TGTGCCAGCAGCCACCCCACTAGTTCTGATACGCAGTATTTT.

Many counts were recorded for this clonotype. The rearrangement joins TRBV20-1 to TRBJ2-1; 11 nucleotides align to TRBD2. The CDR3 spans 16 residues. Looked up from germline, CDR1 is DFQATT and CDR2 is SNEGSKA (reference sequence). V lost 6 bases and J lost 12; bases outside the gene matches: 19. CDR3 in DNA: TGCAGTGCCCCCCCTCGGGGTAGCGGGGGGGCTTTTAGGCAGTTCTTC. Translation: CSAPPRGSGGAFRQFF.

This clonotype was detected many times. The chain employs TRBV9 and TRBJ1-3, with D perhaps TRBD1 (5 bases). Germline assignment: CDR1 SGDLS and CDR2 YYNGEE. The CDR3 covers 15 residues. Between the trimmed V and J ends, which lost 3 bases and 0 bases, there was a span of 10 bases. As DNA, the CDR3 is TGTGCCAGCAGCGGCACAGGTAACTCTGGAAACACCATATATTTT. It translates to CASSGTGNSGNTIYF.

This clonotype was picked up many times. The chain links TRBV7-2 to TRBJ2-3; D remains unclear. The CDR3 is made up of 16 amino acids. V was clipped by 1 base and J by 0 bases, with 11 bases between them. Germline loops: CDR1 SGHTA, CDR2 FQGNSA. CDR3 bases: TGTGCCAGCAGCTTAGGTGCGATAACTAGCACAGATACGCAGTATTTT. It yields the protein CASSLGAITSTDTQYF.

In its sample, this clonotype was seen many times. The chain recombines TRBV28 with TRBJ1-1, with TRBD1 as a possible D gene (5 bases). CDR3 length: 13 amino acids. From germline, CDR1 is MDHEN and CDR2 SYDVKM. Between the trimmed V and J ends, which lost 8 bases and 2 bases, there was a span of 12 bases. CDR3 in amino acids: CASRGQGNTEAFF. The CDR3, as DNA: TGTGCCAGCCGAGGGCAGGGTAACACTGAAGCTTTCTTT.

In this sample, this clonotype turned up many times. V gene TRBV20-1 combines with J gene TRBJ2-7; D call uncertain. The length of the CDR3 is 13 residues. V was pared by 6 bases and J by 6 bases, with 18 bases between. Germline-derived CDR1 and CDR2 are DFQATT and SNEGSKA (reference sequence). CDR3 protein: CSAGRRSVGEQYF. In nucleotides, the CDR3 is TGCAGTGCCGGTCGGCGGTCGGTTGGCGAGCAGTACTTC.

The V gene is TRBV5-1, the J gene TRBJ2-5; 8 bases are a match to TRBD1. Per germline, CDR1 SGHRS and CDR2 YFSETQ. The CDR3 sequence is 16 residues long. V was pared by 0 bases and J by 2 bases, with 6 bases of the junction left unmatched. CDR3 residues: CASSLGGQGAQETQYF. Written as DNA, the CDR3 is TGCGCCAGCAGCTTGGGGGGCCAGGGGGCTCAAGAGACCCAGTACTTC.

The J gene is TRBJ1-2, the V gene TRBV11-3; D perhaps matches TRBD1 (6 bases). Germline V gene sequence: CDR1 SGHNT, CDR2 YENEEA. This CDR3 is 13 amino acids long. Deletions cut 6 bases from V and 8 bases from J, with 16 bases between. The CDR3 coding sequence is TGTGCCAGCAGTTCGACAGGAAGCCGGGGCTACACCTTC. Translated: CASSSTGSRGYTF.

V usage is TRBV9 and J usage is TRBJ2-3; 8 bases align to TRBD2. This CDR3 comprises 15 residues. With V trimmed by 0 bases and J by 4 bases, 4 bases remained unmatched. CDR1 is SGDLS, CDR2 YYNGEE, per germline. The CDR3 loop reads CASSVDREGADTQYF. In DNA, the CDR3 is TGTGCCAGCAGCGTAGACCGGGAGGGAGCAGATACGCAGTATTTT.

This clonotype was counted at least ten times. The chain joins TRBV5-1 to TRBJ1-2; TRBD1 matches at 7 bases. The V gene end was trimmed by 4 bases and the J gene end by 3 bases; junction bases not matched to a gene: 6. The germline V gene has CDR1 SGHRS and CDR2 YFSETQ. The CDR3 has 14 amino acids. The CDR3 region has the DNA TGCGCCAGCAGCGCCGGGACAGTGGACTATGGCTACACCTTC. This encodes CASSAGTVDYGYTF.

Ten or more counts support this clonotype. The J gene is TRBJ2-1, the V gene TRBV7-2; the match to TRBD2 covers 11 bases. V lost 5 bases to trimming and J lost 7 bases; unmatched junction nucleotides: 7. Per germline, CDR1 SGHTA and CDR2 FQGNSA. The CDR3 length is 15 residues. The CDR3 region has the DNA TGTGCCAGCAGCCTAACTAGCGGGGGACCAAATGAGCAGTTCTTC. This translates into CASSLTSGGPNEQFF.

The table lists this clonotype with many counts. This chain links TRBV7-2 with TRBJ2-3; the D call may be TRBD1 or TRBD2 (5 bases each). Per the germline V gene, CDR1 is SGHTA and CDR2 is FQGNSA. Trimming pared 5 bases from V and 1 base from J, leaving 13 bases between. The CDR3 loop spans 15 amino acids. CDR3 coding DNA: TGTGCCAGCAGCCCAGTCGGGGCGGGCACAGATACGCAGTATTTT. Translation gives CASSPVGAGTDTQYF.

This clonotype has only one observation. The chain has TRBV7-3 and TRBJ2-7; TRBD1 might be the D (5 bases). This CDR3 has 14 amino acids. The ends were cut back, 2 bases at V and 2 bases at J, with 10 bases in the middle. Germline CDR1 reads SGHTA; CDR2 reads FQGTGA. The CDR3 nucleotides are TGTGCCAGCAGCTTATACCCAGGGACCTACGAGCAGTACTTC. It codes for CASSLYPGTYEQYF. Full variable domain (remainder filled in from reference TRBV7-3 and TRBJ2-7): GAGVSQTPSNKVTEKGKYVELRCDPISGHTALYWYRQSLGQGPEFLIYFQGTGAADDSGLPNDRFFAVRPEGSVSTLKIQRTERGDSAVYLCASSLYPGTYEQYFGPGTRLTVT.